The entry that follows covers one TCR beta chain sequence. No antigen is known for it. Per the germline V gene, CDR1 is SGHNT and CDR2 is YENEEA. This CDR3 spans 16 amino acids. TCRdb processed the 5' RACE reads again and assigns one entry to each CDR3 protein, with no DNA. The sample's table shows about 540,000 distinct CDR3 sequences. This sample is drawn from a study of T cells expressing NK-cell markers. Study context: With respect to HCMV, most of the eight sequenced donors were seropositive, and one was seronegative.

General study findings and limits: HCMV specificity of the expanded NKG2C+ T cell clones was not established.

The sequence derives from a man younger than 30 in good health. This chain connects TRBV11-3 to TRBJ2-2. The specimen was blood T cells: a sorted CD56 or NKG2C T cell subset, CD4+ or CD8+ T cells, or bulk PBMC T cells (not recorded which). CDR3 sequence reads: CASSFVGQLNTGELFF.